Described below is a single T cell receptor (beta chain) sequence and its context. CDR1 and CDR2 from the germline V gene are MGHRA and YSYEKL. V lost 1 base and J lost 1; bases outside the gene matches: 7. This CDR3 has 16 residues. Produced via immunoSEQ multiplex PCR; TCRdb's table is partial and in-frame only. This repertoire shows over 350,000 clones, just under 95% found once; its top ten account for approximately 0.02%. The sample belongs to a study of shared T cell receptors in the human thymus. This sequence originates from a human donor. The sample was thymocytes. J is TRBJ2-7 and V is TRBV4-1, with 7 bases lining up with TRBD2. The CDR3 bases are TGCGCCAGCAGCCAAGGTGTTCTAGCGGAATCCTACGAGCAGTACTTC. Translating gives CASSQGVLAESYEQYF.